This T cell receptor beta chain is from a study of OX40 agonist ivuxolimab in advanced cancers. Background on the study: The eligibility criteria allowed prior anti-PD-1, anti-PD-L1 or anti-CTLA-4 therapy, and 40% had some. Partial responses were achieved by three patients: one hepatocellular carcinoma, two cutaneous melanoma.

Assay: immunoSEQ multiplex PCR; the TCRdb copy retains only in-frame clones and omits some. The sample has 48,000 or so clones, 84% seen once. Study-level findings and limits: In general, CD8+ T cells held more expanded clones than CD4+ did, on average.

The table lists this clone with a count of one. Its antigen is not identified. With V trimmed by 1 base and J by 2 bases, 2 bases remained unmatched. The CDR3 length is 15 residues. In germline, CDR1 is SGHAT, CDR2 FQNNGV. The chain employs TRBV11-2 and TRBJ2-1; TRBD2 agrees at 7 bases. Sequenced here: CD4+ or CD8+ T cells sorted from blood, sampled in a trial of the OX40 agonist ivuxolimab. This TCR was recovered from an adult with an advanced solid tumor such as melanoma, head and neck, liver or kidney cancer. The CDR3 nucleotides read TGTGCCAGCAGCTTAGTGACTAGCCCCTACAATGAGCAGTTCTTC. Residues: CASSLVTSPYNEQFF.